Listed below are T cell receptor beta chains from one sample, sequenced in a study of CD8 T cells in Susac syndrome. Each CDR3 protein gets one entry after TCRdb re-called the immunoSEQ multiplex PCR reads with MiXCR. This sample carries roughly 140,000 distinct CDR3 sequences, 90% to 95% of them seen once, and the ten largest clones take roughly 0.29%. Sequencing was carried out using CD8+ T cells from PBMCs. Receptors originate from a human donor in good health. The CDR3 runs from the conserved cysteine through the conserved F or W. A D gene is named only where the DNA matches it firmly. Rows give clone size only sometimes, using once, few, many, or a class for an expanded clone.

TRBD1,TRBV19,-,TRBJ1-2,CASSADRGQHGYTF,TGTGCCAGTAGTGCGGACAGGGGGCAACATGGCTACACCTTC
TRBD2,TRBV20-1,-,TRBJ2-7,CSATLAGPSYEQYF,TGCAGTGCGACACTAGCGGGCCCCTCCTACGAGCAGTACTTC
TRBD1,TRBV27,-,TRBJ2-3,CASSLSTGGGSDTQYF,TGTGCCAGCAGTTTATCGACAGGGGGCGGATCAGATACGCAGTATTTT
-,TRBV12-3/TRBV12-4,-,TRBJ2-6,CASSNGGSGANVLTF,TGTGCCAGCAGTAACGGGGGCTCTGGGGCCAACGTCCTGACTTTC
TRBD1,TRBV29-1,-,TRBJ2-1,CSVEDQGALSYNEQFF,TGCAGCGTTGAAGATCAGGGGGCCCTCTCCTACAATGAGCAGTTCTTC
-,TRBV4-3,-,TRBJ2-7,CASSRGRTGEQYF,TGCGCCAGCAGCCGCGGACGGACGGGGGAGCAGTACTTC
-,TRBV24-1,-,TRBJ2-7,CATSASPGPYEQYF,TGTGCCACCAGTGCCTCTCCGGGCCCCTACGAGCAGTACTTC
-,TRBV7-3,-,TRBJ2-1,CASSSRDLGRAYNEQFF,TGTGCCAGCAGCTCAAGAGACCTGGGACGAGCATACAATGAGCAGTTCTTC
TRBD1,TRBV28,-,TRBJ2-6,CASRPAGGNGANVLTF,TGTGCCAGCAGACCGGCAGGGGGCAATGGGGCCAACGTCCTGACTTTC
TRBD2,TRBV13,-,TRBJ2-1,CASSHGFRGSFYNEQFF,TGTGCCAGCAGCCATGGTTTTCGCGGGAGTTTTTACAATGAGCAGTTCTTC
TRBD1,TRBV24-1,once,TRBJ2-1,CATEGTGDYNEQFF,TGTGCCACTGAAGGGACAGGGGACTACAATGAGCAGTTCTTC
-,TRBV7-9,once,TRBJ2-7,CASSHRLAYEQYF,TGTGCCAGCAGCCACAGACTAGCCTACGAGCAGTACTTC
-,TRBV6-6,-,TRBJ2-5,CASSLGWETQYF,TGTGCCAGCAGTTTGGGATGGGAGACCCAGTACTTC
-,TRBV27,-,TRBJ2-3,CASSFGGVTDTQYF,TGTGCCAGCAGTTTCGGCGGGGTCACAGATACGCAGTATTTT
TRBD1,TRBV9,-,TRBJ2-7,CASSTPGQNYEQYF,TGTGCCAGCAGCACTCCGGGACAGAACTACGAGCAGTACTTC
TRBD2,TRBV20-1,-,TRBJ2-1,CSARGLAGYNEQFF,TGCAGTGCTAGAGGACTAGCGGGGTACAATGAGCAGTTCTTC
-,TRBV19,-,TRBJ1-2,CASEGDLGYGYTF,TGTGCCTCGGAGGGGGACCTAGGCTATGGCTACACCTTC
-,TRBV29-1,-,TRBJ2-7,CSVEDRGEQYF,TGCAGCGTTGAAGATCGTGGCGAGCAGTACTTC
-,TRBV20-1,-,TRBJ2-5,CGFIGETQYF,TGCGGGTTTATAGGGGAGACCCAGTACTTC
TRBD2,TRBV29-1,-,TRBJ2-7,CSVSGMDGSLYEQYF,TGCAGCGTTAGCGGGATGGATGGGTCCCTCTACGAGCAGTACTTC
-,TRBV4-3,-,TRBJ2-7,CASSHRQGTPSYEQYF,TGCGCCAGCAGCCATCGGCAGGGGACCCCCTCCTACGAGCAGTACTTC
-,TRBV12-3/TRBV12-4,-,TRBJ2-7,CASSDFPYEQYF,TGTGCCTCTAGCGACTTTCCCTACGAGCAGTACTTC
TRBD1,TRBV15,-,TRBJ1-2,CATTDRPSSGNYGYTF,TGTGCCACCACGGACAGGCCATCGAGCGGTAACTATGGCTACACCTTC
TRBD1,TRBV5-1,-,TRBJ2-7,CASQWGQGGIYEQYF,TGCGCCAGCCAATGGGGACAGGGTGGGATCTACGAGCAGTACTTC
-,TRBV20-1,-,TRBJ1-1,CSARAVETEAFF,TGCAGTGCTAGAGCGGTGGAGACTGAAGCTTTCTTT
-,TRBV7-8,-,TRBJ2-3,CASSLGGTGLRGTDTQYF,TGTGCCAGCAGCTTAGGTGGGACGGGTCTGCGCGGCACAGATACGCAGTATTTT
-,TRBV28,-,TRBJ2-7,CASSTPGYEQYF,TGTGCCAGCAGTACTCCGGGCTACGAGCAGTACTTC
-,TRBV18,-,TRBJ1-1,CASSGLPEAFF,TGTGCCAGCTCAGGTCTCCCTGAAGCTTTCTTT
TRBD2,TRBV5-6,-,TRBJ2-1,CASSWETSGRNEQFF,TGTGCCAGCAGCTGGGAGACTAGCGGGAGAAATGAGCAGTTCTTC
-,TRBV6-5,-,TRBJ1-1,CASSYSSEMNTEAFF,TGTGCCAGCAGTTACTCGAGTGAGATGAACACTGAAGCTTTCTTT
-,TRBV12-3/TRBV12-4,-,TRBJ2-7,CASTEGIGYEQYF,TGTGCCAGCACAGAGGGGATCGGTTACGAGCAGTACTTC
-,TRBV12-3/TRBV12-4,-,TRBJ1-1,CASSLAGPEAFF,TGTGCCAGCAGTTTAGCAGGGCCAGAAGCTTTCTTT
-,TRBV18,-,TRBJ2-3,CASSPKDITTDTQYF,TGTGCCAGCTCACCCAAAGACATTACCACAGATACGCAGTATTTT
TRBD2,TRBV29-1,-,TRBJ2-3,CSVGLAGGADTQYF,TGCAGCGTGGGACTAGCGGGAGGTGCAGATACGCAGTATTTT
TRBD2,TRBV9,once,TRBJ2-3,CASTKRPSGKATDTQYF,TGTGCCAGCACGAAGAGGCCTAGCGGAAAAGCCACAGATACGCAGTATTTT
-,TRBV28,-,TRBJ2-1,CASSSTEPHEQFF,TGTGCCAGCAGTTCCACCGAGCCCCATGAGCAGTTCTTC
TRBD1,TRBV7-9,-,TRBJ1-3,CASSLGGLTGNTIYF,TGTGCCAGCAGTCTAGGGGGCCTCACTGGAAACACCATATATTTT
TRBD1,TRBV29-1,-,TRBJ2-7,CSVEEQGLGEHEQYF,TGCAGCGTTGAAGAACAGGGGCTCGGGGAACACGAGCAGTACTTC
-,TRBV4-1,-,TRBJ1-2,CASSQYDGYTF,TGCGCCAGCAGCCAGTACGATGGCTACACCTTC
-,TRBV5-1,-,TRBJ2-3,CASSLEGIADTQYF,TGCGCCAGCAGCTTGGAAGGTATTGCAGATACGCAGTATTTT
-,TRBV27,once,TRBJ2-3,CASRPTGLSTDTQYF,TGTGCCAGCAGGCCAACAGGGTTAAGCACAGATACGCAGTATTTT
-,TRBV27,-,TRBJ1-5,CASSHLGRDGGNQPQHF,TGTGCCAGCAGCCATCTAGGCCGGGACGGAGGAAATCAGCCCCAGCATTTT
TRBD2,TRBV11-1,-,TRBJ2-2,CASRQPGLAGEGPYTGELFF,TGTGCCAGCCGCCAACCGGGACTAGCGGGAGAGGGCCCTTACACCGGGGAGCTGTTTTTT
TRBD2,TRBV27,-,TRBJ2-7,CASSPGAGGRGEQYF,TGTGCCAGCAGTCCAGGGGCGGGAGGCCGAGGCGAGCAGTACTTC
-,TRBV28,-,TRBJ2-7,CASREADEQYF,TGTGCCAGCAGGGAGGCCGACGAGCAGTACTTC
TRBD2,TRBV30,-,TRBJ2-3,CAWSDVSGADTQYF,TGTGCCTGGAGTGATGTTAGCGGGGCAGATACGCAGTATTTT
TRBD1,TRBV7-2,once,TRBJ2-7,CASSLAGTGGGEQYF,TGTGCCAGCAGCTTAGCGGGGACAGGGGGCGGCGAGCAGTACTTC
-,TRBV13,-,TRBJ2-7,CASSFRDGSYEQYF,TGTGCCAGCAGCTTCCGGGACGGATCCTACGAGCAGTACTTC
TRBD1,TRBV28,-,TRBJ1-5,CASSFRQGGNQPQHF,TGTGCCAGCAGTTTTCGACAGGGGGGCAATCAGCCCCAGCATTTT
-,TRBV7-8,-,TRBJ2-7,CASSPPGISYEQYF,TGTGCCAGCAGCCCCCCGGGGATTTCCTACGAGCAGTACTTC
-,TRBV3-1,-,TRBJ2-7,CASSQGGLYEQYF,TGTGCCAGCAGCCAGGGGGGACTCTACGAGCAGTACTTC